One T cell receptor (beta chain) is described in this entry. This sample stems from a study of blood T cell repertoires in COVID-19. Study overall: Samples representing acute and convalescent COVID-19 were sourced from the United States, Italy and Spain. From T cells, B-cell-depleted T cells, or PBMCs came the material, which was cDNA or gDNA.

Authors' methods: Nucleated cell number was recorded as an estimate derived from reference gene primer amplification. Data came from immunoSEQ multiplex PCR; TCRdb stores just in-frame clones and leaves some out. The V and J calls and clone size were taken over from that table, and D and trimming were inferred from the DNA. The sample lists approximately 150,000 clones; around 80% were seen once. Sequenced input: peripheral blood. This TCR derives from a woman between 65 and 79 years old with acute or convalescent COVID-19.

CDR3 amino acids: CASRPASGGSETQYF. The CDR3 DNA sequence: TGTGCCAGCAGACCCGCATCGGGGGGCTCCGAGACCCAGTACTTC. V is TRBV27 and J is TRBJ2-5; D is possibly TRBD2 (7 bases). The CDR3 covers 15 residues. CDR1 and CDR2 from the germline V gene are MNHEY and SMNVEV (reference sequence). V lost 6 bases to trimming and J lost 5 bases, with 19 bases between them.